The 7 T cell receptor beta chains reported below all come from one sample, sequenced in a study of early T cells in non-severe SARS-CoV-2 infection (dated by TCRdb to the early 2020s). The library was prepared using 5' RACE. Sequencer: NextSeq 500. The public reads were reanalyzed by TCRdb: fastp trimming at Q25, MiXCR alignment, in-frame beta chains only. Identical CDR3 proteins give one entry, which carries the most common genes and DNA. A total of about 50,000 distinct CDR3 sequences appear in this sample, roughly 6.5% of them only once. The ten biggest clones cover about 2.7% of the sample. The source material was whole blood, sampled at baseline. The source of these receptors is an adult who was a healthcare worker with PCR-confirmed SARS-CoV-2 infection or an uninfected control (not recorded which).

This clonotype was seen at least ten times. The genes are TRBV7-9 and TRBJ1-4; TRBD1 might be the D (5 bases). V was shortened by 10 bases and J by 3 bases, with 18 bases between the two germline ends. The CDR3 sequence is 15 residues long. The germline CDR1 and CDR2 sequences are SEHNR and FQNEAQ (reference sequence). The DNA of the CDR3 is TGTGCCACCCCCCCCCAGGGTGGGGCTAATGAAAAACTGTTTTTT. This translates into CATPPQGGANEKLFF.

Only a few counts were recorded for this clonotype. The J gene is TRBJ2-2, the V gene TRBV30; D possibly uses TRBD1 or TRBD2 (5 bases each). The CDR3 spans 14 residues. From germline, CDR1 is GTSNPN and CDR2 SVGIG (reference sequence). The germline V and J ends were trimmed by 2 bases and 2 bases, with 9 bases remaining between them. The DNA of the CDR3 is TGTGCCTGGAGTTCGGGGACCAACACCGGGGAGCTGTTTTTT. Its translation is CAWSSGTNTGELFF. Supplemented by reference TRBV30 and TRBJ2-2, the full variable domain reads SQTIHQWPATLVQPVGSPLSLECTVEGTSNPNLYWYRQAAGRGLQLLFYSVGIGQISSEVPQNLSASRPQDRQFILSSKKLLLSDSGFYLCAWSSGTNTGELFFGEGSRLTVL.

This clonotype was picked up a small number of times. The genes are TRBV6-5 and TRBJ2-2, with 7 bases that match TRBD2. Germline-derived CDR1 and CDR2 are MNHEY and SVGAGI. Trimming removed 6 bases from V and 4 bases from J; junction bases left unmatched: 11. This CDR3 is built from 16 residues. DNA of the CDR3: TGTGCCAGCAGCCTCAGGCCGGGGGGAGGCACCGGGGAGCTGTTTTTT. Protein sequence: CASSLRPGGGTGELFF.

This clonotype was recorded at least ten times. This chain joins TRBV12-2 and TRBJ2-1; the D call of TRBD2 is as the table states it, not checked on the DNA. TRBV12-2 is described as a pseudogene. The CDR3 covers 13 residues. CDR3 sequence reads: CASRLRKRNEQFF. CDR3 nucleotides: TGTGCAAGTCGCTTAAGAAAGCGGAATGAGCAGTTCTTC.

The chain joins TRBV6-2 or TRBV6-3 to TRBJ2-1; 16 bases align to TRBD2. CDR1 is MNHEY and CDR2 is SVGEGT in the germline V gene. The V segment lost 2 bases and the J segment 0 bases; nucleotides outside the gene matches: 7. The CDR3 length is 20 residues. CDR3 in amino acids: CASSYPSGLAGGSSYNEQFF. Here the CDR3 DNA reads TGTGCCAGCAGTTACCCGTCGGGACTAGCGGGGGGGAGCTCCTACAATGAGCAGTTCTTC.

There are many counts of this clonotype. The gene calls are TRBV24-1 and TRBJ2-2; tentative D call: TRBD2 (6 bases). V was trimmed by 9 bases and J by 7 bases, leaving 14 bases between them. Germline V gene sequence: CDR1 KGHDR, CDR2 SFDVKD. This CDR3 comprises 13 residues. The DNA for the CDR3 is TGTGCCACCCGCGGAGGGGAGGACGGGGAGCTGTTTTTT. It codes for CATRGGEDGELFF.

The chain links TRBV15 to TRBJ1-3; D not certain. CDR1 is LNHNV, CDR2 YYDKDF, per germline (reference sequence). The CDR3 totals 14 residues. V gave up 0 bases and J gave up 0 bases, with 3 bases separating them. The CDR3 DNA sequence: TGTGCCACCAGCAGAGAGGGCTCTGGAAACACCATATATTTT. Protein sequence: CATSREGSGNTIYF. Variable domain in full (rest from reference TRBV15 and TRBJ1-3): DAMVIQNPRYQVTQFGKPVTLSCSQTLNHNVMYWYQQKSSQAPKLLFHYYDKDFNNEADTPDNFQSRRPNTSFCFLDIRSPGLGDTAMYLCATSREGSGNTIYFGEGSWLTVV.